The rows below give T cell receptor beta chains drawn from one sample of a study of OX40 agonist ivuxolimab in advanced cancers. Sequencing used immunoSEQ multiplex PCR; TCRdb keeps in-frame clones, though not all of them. The sample includes approximately 70,000 clones, roughly 87% of them seen just once. This specimen consisted of CD4+ or CD8+ T cells sorted from blood, obtained in a trial of the OX40 agonist ivuxolimab. The origin of the receptors is an adult with an advanced solid tumor such as melanoma, head and neck, liver or kidney cancer. CDR3s include the opening cysteine and the closing phenylalanine or tryptophan. D genes are given only for firm matches. Some rows have no size entry. The others give once, few or many, or a class for an expanded clone.

cdr3_aa | cdr3_nt | cdr3_length | clone_size | d_call | j_call | v_call
CASGEAFF | TGTGCCAGTGGTGAAGCTTTCTTT | 8 | few | . | TRBJ1-1 | TRBV19
CASSNPGDTIYF | TGTGCCAGCAGTAATCCGGGGGACACCATATATTTT | 12 | . | . | TRBJ1-3 | TRBV28
CASSTGTRGNTIYF | TGTGCCAGCTCGACAGGGACGCGTGGAAACACCATATATTTT | 14 | . | TRBD1 | TRBJ1-3 | TRBV19
CASSPSGGDFYGYTF | TGTGCCAGCAGCCCAAGCGGGGGGGACTTTTATGGCTACACCTTC | 15 | . | . | TRBJ1-2 | TRBV5-5
CASSLGTNTEAFF | TGTGCCAGCAGCTTAGGGACGAACACTGAAGCTTTCTTT | 13 | once | . | TRBJ1-1 | TRBV11-2
CASSLRGTGTTYEQYF | TGTGCCAGCAGCTTACGGGGAACCGGGACTACCTACGAGCAGTACTTC | 16 | few | TRBD2 | TRBJ2-7 | TRBV11-2
CASSSGLAGLADTQYF | TGTGCCAGCAGCTCGGGACTAGCGGGGTTGGCAGATACGCAGTATTTT | 16 | . | TRBD2 | TRBJ2-3 | TRBV7-3
CASSTNTGGSEKLFF | TGTGCCAGCAGTACAAACACAGGGGGCTCTGAAAAACTGTTTTTT | 15 | . | TRBD1 | TRBJ1-4 | TRBV28
CASSMTGGGQPQHF | TGTGCCAGTAGTATGACAGGGGGCGGTCAGCCCCAGCATTTT | 14 | . | TRBD1 | TRBJ1-5 | TRBV19
CASSVEAGGEETQYF | TGTGCCAGCAGCGTAGAAGCGGGGGGTGAGGAGACCCAGTACTTC | 15 | . | TRBD2 | TRBJ2-5 | TRBV9
CASSRTPSVDEQYF | TGTGCCAGCAGTCGGACCCCGTCAGTAGACGAGCAGTACTTC | 14 | . | . | TRBJ2-7 | TRBV27
CASSLNGQGLYGYTF | TGTGCCAGCAGTTTGAACGGACAAGGACTCTATGGCTACACCTTC | 15 | few | . | TRBJ1-2 | TRBV27
CASSTRQGNQPQHF | TGTGCCAGTAGTACAAGACAGGGGAATCAGCCCCAGCATTTT | 14 | . | TRBD1 | TRBJ1-5 | TRBV19
CASRREDTGELFF | TGTGCCAGCAGAAGGGAGGATACCGGGGAGCTGTTTTTT | 13 | . | . | TRBJ2-2 | TRBV2
CATRDDREQYF | TGTGCCACCCGGGACGACCGCGAGCAGTACTTC | 11 | . | . | TRBJ2-7 | TRBV10-3
CASSLLLMTGGVTGELFF | TGTGCCAGCAGTTTATTGTTAATGACAGGGGGTGTAACTGGGGAGCTGTTTTTT | 18 | . | TRBD1 | TRBJ2-2 | TRBV28
CASAPWVGSYNEQFF | TGTGCCAGCGCCCCTTGGGTTGGTAGCTACAATGAGCAGTTCTTC | 15 | . | . | TRBJ2-1 | TRBV6-4
CSVEYNEQFF | TGCAGCGTAGAATACAATGAGCAGTTCTTC | 10 | once | . | TRBJ2-1 | TRBV29-1
CASSLDVWGSLEGHQPQHF | TGTGCCAGCAGCTTAGACGTATGGGGCTCCTTGGAGGGTCATCAGCCCCAGCATTTT | 19 | . | . | TRBJ1-5 | TRBV11-3
CASSDTTSWGDTQYF | TGTGCCAGCAGCGACACGACTAGTTGGGGGGATACGCAGTATTTT | 15 | . | . | TRBJ2-3 | TRBV9
CASSLSTSGAPGQYF | TGTGCCAGCAGTTTATCGACTAGCGGGGCCCCGGGGCAGTATTTT | 15 | . | TRBD2 | TRBJ2-3 | TRBV28
CASSSFEKLFF | TGTGCCAGCTCCTCTTTTGAAAAACTGTTTTTT | 11 | once | . | TRBJ1-4 | TRBV18
CASSPSPTKETQYF | TGCGCCAGCAGTCCCAGTCCCACGAAGGAGACCCAGTACTTC | 14 | once | . | TRBJ2-5 | TRBV4-1
CASSILVRANTEAFF | TGTGCCAGTAGTATACTTGTACGGGCGAACACTGAAGCTTTCTTT | 15 | . | . | TRBJ1-1 | TRBV19
CANLGETEAFF | TGTGCCAACCTGGGGGAGACTGAAGCTTTCTTT | 11 | . | . | TRBJ1-1 | TRBV6-4
CAWSEGKHSGNTIYF | TGTGCCTGGAGTGAAGGCAAGCACTCTGGAAACACCATATATTTT | 15 | . | . | TRBJ1-3 | TRBV30
CSATFNEKLFF | TGCAGTGCGACCTTTAATGAAAAACTGTTTTTT | 11 | few | . | TRBJ1-4 | TRBV20-1
CASRGQGSSYEQYF | TGCGCCAGCAGGGGACAGGGGAGCTCCTACGAGCAGTACTTC | 14 | . | TRBD1 | TRBJ2-7 | TRBV5-1
CASSAAGTEGWGNTIYF | TGTGCCAGCAGTGCAGCCGGGACCGAAGGCTGGGGAAACACCATATATTTT | 17 | . | . | TRBJ1-3 | TRBV28
CASSGGGHTGVGYTF | TGTGCCAGCAGCGGAGGGGGACATACCGGAGTAGGCTACACCTTC | 15 | . | . | TRBJ1-2 | TRBV5-5
CASRASRGGNQPQHF | TGTGCCAGCAGAGCAAGCAGGGGTGGCAATCAGCCCCAGCATTTT | 15 | . | . | TRBJ1-5 | TRBV27
CASSPTVIGEKLFF | TGTGCCAGCAGTCCGACAGTGATTGGCGAAAAACTGTTTTTT | 14 | . | . | TRBJ1-4 | TRBV28
CASSGRTDAVGPLHF | TGTGCCAGCAGTGGTAGGACTGATGCGGTCGGGCCCCTCCACTTT | 15 | . | . | TRBJ1-6 | TRBV2
CASSKLGGTEAFF | TGTGCCAGCAGCAAACTCGGGGGCACTGAAGCTTTCTTT | 13 | few | . | TRBJ1-1 | TRBV9
CAISESTITGELFF | TGTGCCATCAGTGAGTCTACAATCACCGGGGAGCTGTTTTTT | 14 | . | . | TRBJ2-2 | TRBV10-3
CASSRGGQKETQYF | TGTGCCAGCTCCCGCGGGGGGCAGAAGGAGACCCAGTACTTC | 14 | . | TRBD2 | TRBJ2-5 | TRBV18
CASSPRLPGQGGEQYF | TGTGCCAGCTCACCAAGATTGCCGGGACAGGGCGGGGAGCAGTACTTC | 16 | . | TRBD1 | TRBJ2-7 | TRBV18
CASSSQGAGTEAFF | TGTGCCAGCAGCTCCCAGGGGGCTGGCACTGAAGCTTTCTTT | 14 | . | TRBD1 | TRBJ1-1 | TRBV5-4
CASSERGGGTDTQYF | TGTGCCAGCAGCGAGCGGGGGGGCGGCACAGATACGCAGTATTTT | 15 | . | TRBD2 | TRBJ2-3 | TRBV7-3
CASSLSSFGANVLTF | TGTGCCAGCAGTTTATCTAGTTTTGGGGCCAACGTCCTGACTTTC | 15 | . | . | TRBJ2-6 | TRBV28
CASSYSNSNQPQHF | TGTGCCAGCAGTTACTCGAATAGCAATCAGCCCCAGCATTTT | 14 | . | . | TRBJ1-5 | TRBV6-5
CASSREGGRLNIQYF | TGTGCCAGCAGTCGGGAGGGGGGGCGCCTTAACATTCAGTACTTC | 15 | . | TRBD2 | TRBJ2-4 | TRBV6-1
CASIWLIEVNTEAFF | TGTGCCAGCATTTGGTTGATCGAGGTGAACACTGAAGCTTTCTTT | 15 | . | . | TRBJ1-1 | TRBV6-1
CASTRGQGALVSYNEQFF | TGTGCCAGCACCCGGGGGCAGGGAGCTTTAGTCAGCTACAATGAGCAGTTCTTC | 18 | . | . | TRBJ2-1 | TRBV25-1
CASSLDSGGSNTEAFF | TGTGCCAGCAGCTTGGATTCAGGGGGTTCTAACACTGAAGCTTTCTTT | 16 | . | TRBD1 | TRBJ1-1 | TRBV5-6
CASRGQGFNEKLFF | TGTGCCAGCAGGGGACAGGGGTTTAATGAAAAACTGTTTTTT | 14 | . | TRBD1 | TRBJ1-4 | TRBV6-5
CASSPGYNEQFF | TGTGCCAGCTCACCGGGGTACAATGAGCAGTTCTTC | 12 | . | . | TRBJ2-1 | TRBV18
CASTRRGGTGELFF | TGTGCCAGCACGCGCCGGGGTGGCACCGGGGAGCTGTTTTTT | 14 | . | . | TRBJ2-2 | TRBV2
CGSGRANTGELFF | TGTGGGAGCGGCCGGGCGAACACCGGGGAGCTGTTTTTT | 13 | . | . | TRBJ2-2 | TRBV6-6
CASSPPDRDYGYTF | TGTGCCAGCAGTCCCCCGGACAGGGACTATGGCTACACCTTC | 14 | . | TRBD1 | TRBJ1-2 | TRBV28
CASSLGLAGSEQYF | TGTGCCAGCAGTTTGGGACTAGCGGGAAGCGAGCAGTACTTC | 14 | . | TRBD2 | TRBJ2-7 | TRBV27
CASGLVLGAASSYNEQFF | TGTGCTAGTGGTTTGGTACTTGGTGCGGCGAGCTCCTACAATGAGCAGTTCTTC | 18 | once | . | TRBJ2-1 | TRBV12-5
CASSVRRENTEAFF | TGTGCCAGCAGCGTAAGACGGGAGAACACTGAAGCTTTCTTT | 14 | . | . | TRBJ1-1 | TRBV9
CASMQGPNQPQHF | TGCGCCAGCATGCAGGGTCCCAATCAGCCCCAGCATTTT | 13 | . | . | TRBJ1-5 | TRBV5-1
CASSHRDRGTYGYTF | TGTGCCAGTAGTCACAGGGACAGGGGGACCTATGGCTACACCTTC | 15 | . | TRBD1 | TRBJ1-2 | TRBV19
CASSLRGGYTF | TGTGCCAGCTCACTCCGGGGAGGCTACACCTTC | 11 | . | . | TRBJ1-2 | TRBV18
CASRQGETQYF | TGTGCCAGTAGGCAGGGAGAGACCCAGTACTTC | 11 | . | . | TRBJ2-5 | TRBV19
CAWDWGRSRTGELFF | TGTGCCTGGGATTGGGGGCGTTCCAGGACCGGGGAGCTGTTTTTT | 15 | . | . | TRBJ2-2 | TRBV30
CASSENPRGAENTF | TGTGCCAGCAGTGAAAACCCCAGGGGCGCGGAGAACACCTTC | 14 | . | . | TRBJ1-2 | TRBV6-1